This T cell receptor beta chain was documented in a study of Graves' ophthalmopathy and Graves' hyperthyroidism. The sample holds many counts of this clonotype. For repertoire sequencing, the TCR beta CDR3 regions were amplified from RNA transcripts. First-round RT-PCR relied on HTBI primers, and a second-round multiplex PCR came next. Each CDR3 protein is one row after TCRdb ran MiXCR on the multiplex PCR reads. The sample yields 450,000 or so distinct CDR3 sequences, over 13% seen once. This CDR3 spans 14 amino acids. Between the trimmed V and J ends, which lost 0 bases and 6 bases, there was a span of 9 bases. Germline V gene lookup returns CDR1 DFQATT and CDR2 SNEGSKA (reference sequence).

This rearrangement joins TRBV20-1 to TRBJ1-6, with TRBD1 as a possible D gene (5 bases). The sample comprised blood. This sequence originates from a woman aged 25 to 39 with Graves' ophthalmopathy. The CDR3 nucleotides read TGCAGTGCTAGAGAGGCGGGGCCTAATTCACCCCTCCACTTT. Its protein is CSAREAGPNSPLHF.